The 27 T cell receptor beta chains reported below all come from one sample, sequenced in a study of T cell repertoires in cytomegalovirus infection. These TCRs' antigens remain unknown. A single record per CDR3 protein comes from TCRdb applying MiXCR to the reads. Of approximately 990,000 distinct CDR3 sequences listed, about a third are singletons. The sample in question was cultured CD8+ T cells from PBMCs, obtained from culture after CMV antigen stimulation. These receptor sequences come from a human donor in good health (CMV status not recorded). Some clones in this sample may be carry-over from other donors' samples.

This clonotype was detected a few times. This rearrangement joins TRBV29-1 to TRBJ2-5; 9 bases map to TRBD1. The germline V gene has CDR1 SQVTM and CDR2 ANQGSEA. The V gene end was trimmed by 6 bases and the J gene end by 2 bases; junction bases not matched to a gene: 4. The CDR3 covers 13 residues. Written as DNA, the CDR3 is TGCAGCGTAGCACAGGGGGCTCAAGAGACCCAGTACTTC. Residues: CSVAQGAQETQYF. Using reference TRBV29-1 and TRBJ2-5 for the parts outside the CDR3, the full variable domain is SAVISQKPSRDICQRGTSLTIQCQVDSQVTMMFWYRQQPGQSLTLIATANQGSEATYESGFVIDKFPISRPNLTFSTLTVSNMSPEDSSIYLCSVAQGAQETQYFGPGTRLLVL.

V and J are TRBV6-5 and TRBJ2-1; 7 bases are a match to TRBD2. The V gene's germline CDR1 is MNHEY and CDR2 SVGAGI. CDR3 length: 15 amino acids. The ends lost 7 bases at V and 6 bases at J; junction bases unmatched: 12. CDR3 region: CASIKLTGEGNEQFF. The CDR3 DNA follows: TGTGCCAGCATCAAACTGACGGGGGAGGGCAATGAGCAGTTCTTC.

Worth noting for this clonotype: A single base separates this from a much larger clone, so it may be a read error. The rearrangement links TRBV7-6 to TRBJ2-3; 8 bases fit TRBD1. The germline gives CDR1 SGHVS, CDR2 FNYEAQ. The junction had 7 bases not matched to a gene; V was cut back by 8 bases and J by 0 bases. This CDR3 has 15 amino acids. The CDR3 is CASDQTGASTDTQYF. Written as DNA, the CDR3 is TGTGCCAGCGACCAGACAGGGGCTAGCACAGATACGCAGTATTTT.

This clonotype was found a few times. The CDR3 nucleotides are TGTGCCAGCAGCTCGACTTTAAGGGACCGAGCAACTAATGAAAAACTGTTTTTT. This codes for CASSSTLRDRATNEKLFF. The rearrangement links TRBV7-9 to TRBJ1-4, with a possible D match to TRBD1 (5 bases). CDR1 SEHNR and CDR2 FQNEAQ come from the germline V gene (reference sequence). CDR3 length equals 18 residues. Trimming pared 4 bases from V and 0 bases from J, leaving 18 bases between.

The V and J genes are TRBV7-4 and TRBJ2-7; 7 positions agree with TRBD2. J gave up 3 bases and V 0 bases, and 5 bases lay outside the gene matches. The germline gives CDR1 SGHVT, CDR2 SQSDAQ. This CDR3 has 15 amino acids. CDR3 protein: CASSLASGGDYEQYV. CDR3 nucleotides: TGTGCCAGCAGCTTAGCGTCGGGAGGTGACTACGAGCAGTACGTC.

The chain uses TRBV6-5 and TRBJ2-3; D unresolved. This CDR3 comprises 15 residues. CDR1 and CDR2 (germline): MNHEY, SVGAGI. The germline V and J ends were trimmed by 4 bases and 3 bases, with 14 bases remaining between them. The CDR3 reads CASSFYSLGTDTQYF. CDR3 coding DNA: TGTGCCAGCAGTTTTTACAGCCTGGGGACAGATACGCAGTATTTT.

The table lists this clonotype with a few counts. V is TRBV7-9 and J is TRBJ2-2; TRBD2 might be the D (5 bases). Trimming stripped 2 bases from V and 9 bases from J, with 13 bases between. CDR1 and CDR2 (germline): SEHNR, FQNEAQ (reference sequence). This CDR3 has 14 amino acids. CDR3 nucleotide sequence: TGTGCCAGCAGCTTAACTAGGGCGACCAGGGAGCTGTTTTTT. Residues: CASSLTRATRELFF.

This sequence joins TRBV27 and TRBJ1-3; 8 nucleotides align to TRBD1. The CDR3 consists of 14 residues. Germline V gene lookup returns CDR1 MNHEY and CDR2 SMNVEV (reference sequence). V shed 5 bases, J shed 7 bases, and the junction held 7 bases outside the gene matches. The chain's CDR3 is CASSPRQGWNTIYF. The CDR3 DNA reads TGTGCCAGCAGTCCTAGACAGGGGTGGAACACCATATATTTT.

The rearrangement links TRBV12-3 or TRBV12-4 to TRBJ1-5; 7 bases line up with TRBD1. V dropped 4 bases and J dropped 6; count of bases not matched to a gene: 6. This CDR3 is built from 14 residues. The CDR3 nucleotides are TGTGCCAGCAGTTCCCCAGGGGGTGGTCAGCCCCAGCATTTT. Amino acids: CASSSPGGGQPQHF.

In regard to this clonotype: A much larger clone sits a single nucleotide away, making a read error possible. The V gene is TRBV7-8, the J gene TRBJ2-1; TRBD2 matches 7 bases. The CDR3 sequence is 16 residues long. Per the germline V gene, CDR1 is SGHVS and CDR2 is FQNEAQ. J was trimmed by 4 bases and V by 1 base; bases with no gene match: 7. The CDR3 is CASSLEAGRAYNEQFF. In DNA form, the CDR3 reads TGTGCCAGCAGCTTAGAGGCGGGGAGGGCGTACAATGAGCAGTTCTTC. The complete variable domain, with remaining parts taken from reference TRBV7-8 and TRBJ2-1, reads GAGVSQSPRYKVAKRGQDVALRCDPISGHVSLFWYQQALGQGPEFLTYFQNEAQLDKSGLPSDRFFAERPEGSVSTLKIQRTQQEDSAVYLCASSLEAGRAYNEQFFGPGTRLTVL.

This clonotype came up a few times. The gene calls are TRBV4-3 and TRBJ1-1; possible D gene TRBD1, 5 bases. V shed 1 base and J shed 1 base, with 10 bases lying between them. The CDR3 is 15 amino acids. Germline V gene sequence: CDR1 LGHNA, CDR2 YSLEER. The CDR3 DNA sequence: TGCGCCAGCAGCCAAGGATCAGGGAGGAACACTGAAGCTTTCTTT. Amino acid sequence: CASSQGSGRNTEAFF.

V is TRBV25-1 and J is TRBJ2-2; 8 nucleotides match TRBD2. The CDR3 covers 14 residues. The trim removed 5 bases at V and 6 bases at J, leaving 5 bases unmatched. Germline V CDR1 and CDR2: MGHDK, SYGVNS. The CDR3 DNA follows: TGTGCCAGCAGTATACGGGGGGGAGCCGGGGAGCTGTTTTTT. This gives the protein CASSIRGGAGELFF.

J is TRBJ2-7 and V is TRBV11-1; D is undetermined. V was trimmed by 2 bases and J by 3 bases, leaving 20 bases between them. CDR1 and CDR2 (germline): SGHAT, FQDESV (reference sequence). The CDR3 extends over 17 amino acids. The CDR3 region has the DNA TGTGCCAGCAGCTTATCAACCAACCACGGGTATAACTACGAGCAGTACGTC. This translates into CASSLSTNHGYNYEQYV.

V gene TRBV12-5 combines with J gene TRBJ1-5, with D unresolved. The CDR3 sequence is 16 residues long. CDR1 is LGHNT and CDR2 is FRNRAP in the germline V gene. The V end lost 6 bases, the J end lost 0 bases, and 15 bases lay between the germline ends. In nucleotides, the CDR3 is TGTGCTAGTGGCCTCACTTTTTACAGTAGCAATCAGCCCCAGCATTTT. As protein: CASGLTFYSSNQPQHF.

This clonotype turned up a few times. This chain uses TRBV6-1 with TRBJ1-3; weak D call: TRBD1 (5 bases). The germline gives CDR1 MNHNS, CDR2 SASEGT. Trimming stripped 4 bases from V and 10 bases from J, with 14 bases between. The CDR3 extends over 13 amino acids. The CDR3 coding sequence is TGTGCCAGCAGTGGGGGGACTTACGGTACCATATATTTT. The encoded protein is CASSGGTYGTIYF.

This clonotype was observed a handful of times. The V and J genes are TRBV14 and TRBJ2-3; D unresolved. V was trimmed by 0 bases and J by 2 bases, leaving 15 bases between them. The V gene's germline CDR1 is SGHDN and CDR2 FVKESK. This CDR3 region has 17 residues. The chain's CDR3 is CASSQEERSPPTDTQYF. CDR3 in DNA: TGTGCCAGCAGCCAAGAGGAACGCTCCCCCCCCACAGATACGCAGTATTTT.

The chain combines TRBV4-1 with TRBJ2-7; a weak D match, TRBD1 (5 bases). The CDR3 is 15 amino acids. Trimming cost V 0 bases and J 0 bases, with 9 bases left between them. The germline gives CDR1 MGHRA, CDR2 YSYEKL. This CDR3 reads CASSQEGRASYEQYF. The CDR3 DNA is TGCGCCAGCAGCCAAGAGGGCAGGGCCTCCTACGAGCAGTACTTC.

This clonotype was seen a few times. The chain carries TRBV6-1 and TRBJ1-1; D is possibly TRBD1 (5 bases). The germline gives CDR1 MNHNS, CDR2 SASEGT. CDR3 length: 14 residues. V lost 2 bases to trimming and J lost 3 bases, with 10 bases between them. CDR3 loop: CASSERGTDTEAFF. The CDR3 DNA is TGTGCCAGCAGTGAAAGAGGGACTGACACTGAAGCTTTCTTT.

The chain uses TRBV6-8 and TRBJ2-2; the D is unclear. Trimming shortened V by 7 bases and J by 4 bases, and 25 bases separated the two germline ends. Germline assignment: CDR1 MNHGY and CDR2 SAAAGT. The CDR3 contains 18 residues. DNA of the CDR3: TGTGCCAGCACCCCACAACCACCTAGGACGGTTACCACCGGGGAGCTGTTTTTT. Translated, it gives CASTPQPPRTVTTGELFF.

The chain recombines TRBV19 with TRBJ1-6, with D possibly TRBD1 on 5 matching bases. The germline gives CDR1 LNHDA, CDR2 SQIVND (reference sequence). V shed 9 bases and J shed 8 bases, with 20 bases lying between them. There are 15 residues in the CDR3. CDR3 region: CASGSSRGVYSPLHF. DNA for the CDR3: TGTGCCAGCGGGTCTTCGCGAGGGGTATATTCACCCCTCCACTTT.

This clonotype has ten or more counts. The chain uses TRBV7-8 and TRBJ2-1; 9 bases are a match to TRBD2. Germline-derived CDR1 and CDR2 are SGHVS and FQNEAQ. V dropped 1 base and J dropped 2; count of bases not matched to a gene: 0. This CDR3 contains 15 residues. The CDR3 sequence is CASSLVAGAYNEQFF. The CDR3 nucleotides read TGTGCCAGCAGCTTAGTAGCGGGAGCCTACAATGAGCAGTTCTTC.

The V and J genes are TRBV10-3 and TRBJ2-1, with 7 positions matching TRBD1. Germline CDR1 is ENHRY and CDR2 is SYGVKD. CDR3 length: 14 amino acids. Unmatched junction bases numbered 7, after V lost 7 bases and J lost 4 bases. DNA for the CDR3: TGTGCCATCAATAGCCGGGACAGTTACAATGAGCAGTTCTTC. This encodes CAINSRDSYNEQFF.

This clonotype was counted between two and nine times. The chain couples TRBV12-3 or TRBV12-4 to TRBJ1-2; 7 bases line up with TRBD1. V lost 5 bases and J lost 12; bases outside the gene matches: 12. The length of the CDR3 is 13 residues. The DNA for the CDR3 is TGTGCCAGCAGTCCGATTCCGGGACAGACACACACCTTC. It codes for CASSPIPGQTHTF.

The V call is TRBV6-1, the J call TRBJ1-1; D ambiguous. Germline assignment: CDR1 MNHNS and CDR2 SASEGT. CDR3 size: 14 residues. The V and J ends lost 1 base and 4 bases respectively, with 10 bases between them. The CDR3 coding sequence is TGTGCCAGCAGTGAAGACGGCCGTTCCACTGAAGCTTTCTTT. Amino acid sequence: CASSEDGRSTEAFF.

This clonotype was seen many times. This sequence joins TRBV6-2 or TRBV6-3 and TRBJ2-1; unclear D gene. This CDR3 comprises 16 residues. CDR1 and CDR2 from the germline V gene are MNHEY and SVGEGT. V was pared by 0 bases and J by 3 bases, with 12 bases between. CDR3 protein: CASSYSSRQDYNEQFF. The CDR3 coding sequence is TGTGCCAGCAGTTACTCGAGCCGGCAGGACTACAATGAGCAGTTCTTC.

Ten or more counts support this clonotype. The gene calls are TRBV7-2 and TRBJ2-1; no definite D call. In germline, CDR1 is SGHTA, CDR2 FQGNSA. This CDR3 is built from 15 residues. V lost 5 bases, J lost 0 bases, and 11 bases lay in between. The CDR3 DNA is TGTGCCAGCAGCCCCAGTGAAAGCTCCTACAATGAGCAGTTCTTC. Its translation is CASSPSESSYNEQFF.

Regarding this clonotype: With a much larger clone just one base away, this may be a read error. Likely a read error: the CDR3 ends without its conserved phenylalanine or tryptophan. The gene calls are TRBV7-6 and TRBJ2-2; 12 nucleotides line up with TRBD2. V lost 5 bases and J lost 8; bases outside the gene matches: 6. The germline CDR1 and CDR2 sequences are SGHVS and FNYEAQ. The CDR3 is 15 amino acids. CDR3 residues: CASSARLAGVGELFC. The CDR3 nucleotides are TGTGCCAGCAGCGCCCGACTAGCGGGGGTTGGGGAGCTGTTTTGT.